This is a list of T cell receptor beta chains from one sample in a study of shared clonotypes between healthy human individuals. The repertoire was sequenced with immunoSEQ multiplex PCR; TCRdb's copy has only in-frame clones and lacks some. The sample carries over a million clones, roughly 96% recorded once. The sequenced sample consisted of naive CD4+ T cells sorted from blood. Receptors were obtained from a man between 25 and 39 years old in good health. Both conserved end residues are part of each CDR3. Fields, in order: J gene, clone size, V gene, D gene, CDR3 protein, CDR3 DNA. A D gene is named only where the DNA matches it firmly. Only some rows state a clone size, as once, few, many or a class for expanded clones.

TRBJ2-7,-,TRBV18,-,CASSPPSSDEQYF,TGTGCCAGCTCACCCCCTAGCAGTGACGAGCAGTACTTC
TRBJ2-7,-,TRBV28,-,CASLERTEQYF,TGTGCCAGCCTGGAAAGGACCGAGCAGTACTTC
TRBJ2-7,-,TRBV5-5,TRBD1,CASSLVGTGGHEQYF,TGTGCCAGCAGCTTGGTTGGGACAGGGGGCCACGAGCAGTACTTC
TRBJ2-2,-,TRBV4-3,-,CASSQARTGELFF,TGCGCCAGCAGCCAAGCCAGAACCGGGGAGCTGTTTTTT
TRBJ1-1,-,TRBV20-1,-,CSTNEAFF,TGCAGTACAAATGAAGCTTTCTTT
TRBJ2-2,-,TRBV7-3,TRBD2,CASSPSPREGLDTGELFF,TGTGCCAGCAGCCCGTCCCCGCGGGAGGGCCTCGACACCGGGGAGCTGTTTTTT
TRBJ2-3,-,TRBV7-3,-,CASSLEAGRADTQYF,TGTGCCAGCAGCTTAGAGGCGGGAAGAGCAGATACGCAGTATTTT
TRBJ1-4,-,TRBV18,TRBD1,CASSPLPTGTGTNEKLFF,TGTGCCAGCTCACCACTCCCCACCGGGACAGGAACTAATGAAAAACTGTTTTTT
TRBJ2-7,-,TRBV5-8,-,CASSFGPFYEQYF,TGTGCCAGCAGCTTCGGGCCCTTCTACGAGCAGTACTTC
TRBJ1-1,-,TRBV9,-,CASSVYKAFF,TGTGCCAGCAGCGTATACAAGGCTTTCTTT
TRBJ2-5,-,TRBV7-6,TRBD2,CASSLPGLAGGGETQYF,TGTGCCAGCAGCCTCCCGGGACTAGCGGGAGGAGGAGAGACCCAGTACTTC
TRBJ2-7,once,TRBV18,TRBD2,CASSPGLAGDEQYF,TGTGCCAGCTCACCGGGACTAGCGGGAGATGAGCAGTACTTC
TRBJ2-7,-,TRBV9,-,CASSVGEGHSYEQYF,TGTGCCAGCAGCGTAGGTGAAGGGCACTCCTACGAGCAGTACTTC
TRBJ2-2,once,TRBV14,-,CASSQVPVRGELFF,TGTGCCAGCAGCCAAGTTCCGGTACGGGGGGAGCTGTTTTTT
TRBJ2-3,-,TRBV5-6,TRBD2,CASSLVTGGGARTDTQYF,TGTGCCAGCAGCTTAGTTACGGGAGGGGGTGCTCGCACAGATACGCAGTATTTT
TRBJ1-1,-,TRBV2,-,CASSEALAVSEAFF,TGTGCCAGCAGTGAAGCGCTTGCAGTCTCTGAAGCTTTCTTT
TRBJ2-7,-,TRBV7-8,-,CASSLYLVGNEQYF,TGTGCCAGCAGCTTATATTTGGTCGGAAACGAGCAGTACTTC
TRBJ1-2,-,TRBV28,-,CASSLQGPYGYTF,TGTGCCAGCAGTTTACAAGGGCCATATGGCTACACCTTC
TRBJ2-7,-,TRBV5-8,-,CASTGPGRWSEQYF,TGTGCCAGCACAGGCCCGGGACGGTGGTCCGAGCAGTACTTC
TRBJ1-5,-,TRBV27,TRBD1,CASSSRGRSNQPQHF,TGTGCCAGCAGTAGCAGGGGGCGCAGCAATCAGCCCCAGCATTTT
TRBJ1-1,-,TRBV19,-,CASSSRDTEAFF,TGTGCCAGTAGTAGCCGGGACACTGAAGCTTTCTTT
TRBJ2-1,-,TRBV2,TRBD2,CASSSGTSANNEQFF,TGTGCCAGCAGTTCCGGGACTAGCGCTAACAATGAGCAGTTCTTC
TRBJ1-2,-,TRBV18,-,CASSPSGDTGSGYTF,TGTGCCAGCTCACCTTCGGGGGACACGGGGAGCGGCTACACCTTC
TRBJ2-2,few,TRBV11-2,-,CASSLERAGELFF,TGTGCCAGCAGCTTAGAGAGGGCCGGGGAGCTGTTTTTT
TRBJ2-3,-,TRBV19,-,CASSTGQPSTDTQYF,TGTGCCAGTAGTACCGGACAACCTAGCACAGATACGCAGTATTTT
TRBJ1-1,-,TRBV11-2,-,CASSSSLGGSSTEAFF,TGTGCCAGCAGCTCCTCACTGGGGGGGTCGAGCACTGAAGCTTTCTTT
TRBJ1-3,-,TRBV2,-,CASSEEWSSGNTIYF,TGTGCCAGCAGTGAGGAATGGAGCTCTGGAAACACCATATATTTT
TRBJ1-5,-,TRBV7-4,TRBD1,CASSLLGGQECGQPQHF,TGTGCCAGCAGCTTATTAGGGGGACAGGAATGCGGTCAGCCCCAGCATTTT
TRBJ1-1,-,TRBV14,TRBD1,CASSRPQGANTEAFF,TGTGCCAGCAGCCGCCCCCAGGGGGCGAACACTGAAGCTTTCTTT
TRBJ2-7,-,TRBV7-9,TRBD1,CASSSYGTGDYEQYF,TGTGCCAGCAGCTCTTACGGGACAGGGGACTACGAGCAGTACTTC
TRBJ2-2,-,TRBV29-1,TRBD2,CSVGLAGGTGELFF,TGCAGCGTTGGCCTAGCGGGCGGCACCGGGGAGCTGTTTTTT
TRBJ1-1,-,TRBV7-9,TRBD1,CASSLTGGLNTEAFF,TGTGCCAGCAGCCTGACAGGGGGACTGAACACTGAAGCTTTCTTT
TRBJ2-1,-,TRBV10-2,-,CASRTQSGAGQFF,TGCGCCAGCAGGACCCAGAGCGGAGCGGGGCAGTTCTTC
TRBJ2-5,once,TRBV7-3,-,CASSLSEGLGETQYF,TGTGCCAGCAGCTTATCCGAGGGATTGGGAGAGACCCAGTACTTC
TRBJ2-7,-,TRBV7-9,TRBD2,CASSLGGRLPYEQYF,TGTGCCAGCAGCTTAGGCGGGAGGCTCCCCTACGAGCAGTACTTC
TRBJ2-3,once,TRBV10-3,-,CAIRASGTDTQYF,TGTGCCATCAGGGCTAGCGGCACAGATACGCAGTATTTT
TRBJ2-5,-,TRBV5-4,-,CASSFLTGPTTQYF,TGTGCCAGCAGCTTCCTCACAGGTCCAACGACCCAGTACTTC
TRBJ1-2,-,TRBV9,TRBD1,CASSAAGTGTGYTF,TGTGCCAGCAGCGCCGCCGGGACAGGAACTGGCTACACCTTC
TRBJ1-5,-,TRBV28,TRBD1,CASTRQGNSNQPQHF,TGTGCCAGCACCAGACAGGGGAATAGCAATCAGCCCCAGCATTTT
TRBJ2-7,-,TRBV11-2,-,CASGGWAASYEQYF,TGTGCCAGTGGGGGGTGGGCAGCCTCCTACGAGCAGTACTTC
TRBJ2-7,-,TRBV27,-,CASSFESAHEQYF,TGTGCCAGCAGTTTCGAGTCGGCCCACGAGCAGTACTTC
TRBJ2-7,-,TRBV18,-,CASSPSRDGNQYF,TGTGCCAGCTCACCATCACGGGATGGGAATCAGTACTTC
TRBJ2-5,once,TRBV5-1,-,CASSFQGETQYF,TGCGCCAGCAGCTTCCAAGGAGAGACCCAGTACTTC
TRBJ2-3,-,TRBV5-1,-,CASSLVGDRTDTQYF,TGCGCCAGCAGCTTGGTAGGGGATCGCACAGATACGCAGTATTTT
TRBJ2-7,-,TRBV5-6,-,CASSRLGRPDEQYF,TGTGCCAGCAGCCGACTGGGCCGGCCGGACGAGCAGTACTTC
TRBJ1-1,-,TRBV7-9,-,CASSLTPNTEAFF,TGTGCCAGCAGCCTTACACCCAACACTGAAGCTTTCTTT
TRBJ1-2,-,TRBV7-9,-,CASSFADYGYTF,TGTGCCAGCAGCTTTGCGGACTATGGCTACACCTTC
TRBJ1-4,-,TRBV5-1,-,CASSLDFVEKLFF,TGCGCCAGCAGTTTGGATTTCGTGGAAAAACTGTTTTTT
TRBJ2-5,-,TRBV5-6,-,CASSLAETQYF,TGTGCCAGCAGCTTGGCCGAGACCCAGTACTTC